This T cell receptor (beta chain) is drawn from a study of early T cells in non-severe SARS-CoV-2 infection. Study-wide results and caveats: VDJdb matching skewed toward anti-spike CD8 responses, missing private and CD4 specificities.

MiXCR, run by TCRdb on the 5' RACE reads, gives a single entry per CDR3 protein. Counted here are tens of thousands of distinct CDR3 sequences, over 10% occurring once; the ten biggest clones make up under 1.5%. This clonotype was seen at least ten times. Its antigen is unidentified. The V gene's germline CDR1 is MNHEY and CDR2 SMNVEV (reference sequence). V shed 9 bases and J shed 0 bases, with 15 bases lying between them. The CDR3 covers 15 residues. The origin of this receptor is an adult who was a healthcare worker with PCR-confirmed SARS-CoV-2 infection or an uninfected control (not recorded which). This chain connects TRBV27 to TRBJ2-4, with D possibly being TRBD1 (6 bases). Specimen: whole blood, collected at baseline. The CDR3 DNA follows: TGTGCCAGTCGTGCGGACAGACTAGCCAAAAACATTCAGTACTTC. The encoded protein is CASRADRLAKNIQYF.